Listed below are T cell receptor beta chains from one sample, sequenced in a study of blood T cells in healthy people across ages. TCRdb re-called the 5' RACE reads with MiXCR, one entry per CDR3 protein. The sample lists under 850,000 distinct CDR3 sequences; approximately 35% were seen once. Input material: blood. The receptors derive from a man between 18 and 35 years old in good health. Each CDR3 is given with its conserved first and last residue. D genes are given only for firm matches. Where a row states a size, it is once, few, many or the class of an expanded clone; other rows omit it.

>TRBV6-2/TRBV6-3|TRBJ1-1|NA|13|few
TGTGCCAGCACTTGGAGGTTGAACACTGAAGCTTTCTTT
CASTWRLNTEAFF
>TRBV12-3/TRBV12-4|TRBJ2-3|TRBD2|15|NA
TGTCCCAGCTCCCTAGCGGGGGGGCCCTCAGATACGCAGTATTTT
CPSSLAGGPSDTQYF
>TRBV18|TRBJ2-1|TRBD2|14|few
TGTGCCAGCTCACCACCGAGGCTAGCGGGGGAGCAGTTCTTC
CASSPPRLAGEQFF
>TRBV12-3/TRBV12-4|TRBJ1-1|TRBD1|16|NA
TGTGCCAGCAGTTTCTATCGGTCAGGGGGCGGAACTGAAGCTTTCTTT
CASSFYRSGGGTEAFF
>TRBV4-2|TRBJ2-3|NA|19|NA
TGTGCCAGCAGACAAGGGCCTGAACCGGGACTGGACCCCACAGATACGCAGTATTTT
CASRQGPEPGLDPTDTQYF
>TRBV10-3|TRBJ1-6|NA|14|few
TGTGCCATCACCGAAGGGACAAAGGGCTCACCCCTCCACTTT
CAITEGTKGSPLHF
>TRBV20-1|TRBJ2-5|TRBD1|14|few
TGCAGTGCTGAGACAGGGGTGGGGGAAGAGACCCAGTACTTC
CSAETGVGEETQYF
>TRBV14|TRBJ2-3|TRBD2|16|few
TGTGCCAGCAGCCAAGTTTACAGCGGGGGATTAGATACGCAGTATTTT
CASSQVYSGGLDTQYF
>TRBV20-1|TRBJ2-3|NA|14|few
TGCAGTGCTAGAGGCCCCGTACTAAGCGATACGCAGTATTTT
CSARGPVLSDTQYF
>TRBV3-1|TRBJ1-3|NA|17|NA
TGTGCCAGCAGTCGTTTAGCGACAGGCGTCTCTGGAAACACCATATATTTT
CASSRLATGVSGNTIYF
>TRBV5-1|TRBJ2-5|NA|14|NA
TGCGCCCGCAGCGACCCCGGGCTATACAATGAGCAGTACTTC
CARSDPGLYNEQYF
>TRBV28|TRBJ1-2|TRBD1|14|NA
TGTGCCAGCAGTTTGATCTGGACAGGGGGAGGCTACACCTTC
CASSLIWTGGGYTF
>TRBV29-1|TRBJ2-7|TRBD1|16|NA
TGCAGCGTGGTTTTATTGGGACAGGGGGCTTCCTACGAGCAGTACTTC
CSVVLLGQGASYEQYF
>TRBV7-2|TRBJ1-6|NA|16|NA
TGTGCCAGCAGCTCGCTGCGGGGCTCCTATAATTCACCCCTCCACTTT
CASSSLRGSYNSPLHF
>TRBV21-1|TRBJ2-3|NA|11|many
TGTGCCAATACCCGGGACTTCGCGCAGTATTTT
CANTRDFAQYF
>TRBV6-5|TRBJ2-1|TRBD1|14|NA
TGTGCCAGCAGTCCACTGACAGGGATAAGTGAGCAGTTCTTC
CASSPLTGISEQFF
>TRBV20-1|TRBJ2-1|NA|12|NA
TGCAGTGCTAGACAGTCTTCCGAGACCCAGTTCTTC
CSARQSSETQFF
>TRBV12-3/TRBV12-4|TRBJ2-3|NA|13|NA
TGTGCCAGCAGTATTAATAGGGGAGATACGCAGTATTTT
CASSINRGDTQYF
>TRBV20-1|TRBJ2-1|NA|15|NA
TGCAGTGCTAGAGATCTCGTGGGGATATTGAATGAGCAGTTCTTC
CSARDLVGILNEQFF
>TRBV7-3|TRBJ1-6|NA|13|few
TGTGCCAGCAGTCTGGACGGCGTGGGACCCCTCCACTTT
CASSLDGVGPLHF
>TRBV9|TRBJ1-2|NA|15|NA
TGTGCCAGCAGCGTACCCAACGGTACTAACTATGGCTACACCTTC
CASSVPNGTNYGYTF